The 19 T cell receptor beta chains below come from one sample, sequenced in a study of metastatic and nonmetastatic thyroid tumors (dated by TCRdb to 2018 to 2021). None of the patients had been given any treatment before thyroid surgery. Library preparation employed PCR. For sequencing, an Illumina HiSeq 4000 was employed. In TCRdb, the public reads were trimmed at Q25 with fastp and aligned with MiXCR, with productive beta chains retained. This sample has roughly 27,000 clones in its table, and about 24% of those were observed once. The top ten clonotypes cover 13% to 15% of the sample. Sequences were obtained from blood. The receptors were gathered from a female donor with papillary thyroid cancer or a benign thyroid nodule (not recorded which). Some clones in this sample may be carry-over from other donors' samples.

The chain combines TRBV7-2 with TRBJ1-3; D perhaps matches TRBD1 (5 bases). The germline V gene has CDR1 SGHTA and CDR2 FQGNSA. Trimming removed 0 bases at V and 0 bases at J, with 15 bases between. The CDR3 totals 18 residues. The CDR3 reads CASSLAGVGEASGNTIYF. In DNA form, the CDR3 reads TGTGCCAGCAGCTTAGCAGGAGTGGGGGAAGCCTCTGGAAACACCATATATTTT.

In its sample, this clone is medium-sized. The chain joins TRBV6-5 to TRBJ2-7; 12 bases are shared with TRBD2. Trimming removed 0 bases from V and 3 bases from J; junction bases left unmatched: 6. The CDR3 consists of 17 residues. Per germline, CDR1 MNHEY and CDR2 SVGAGI. CDR3 nucleotide sequence: TGTGCCAGCAGTTACTCGGGCCTAGCGGGAGGGAGCTACGAGCAGTACTTC. Protein sequence: CASSYSGLAGGSYEQYF.

This clone was counted at least ten times. Other DNA sequences in the sample encode the same CDR3. V usage is TRBV30 and J usage is TRBJ2-2; D is possibly TRBD1 (6 bases). Trimming stripped 0 bases from V and 7 bases from J, with 15 bases between. Per the germline V gene, CDR1 is GTSNPN and CDR2 is SVGIG (reference sequence). CDR3 length: 15 amino acids. As DNA, the CDR3 is TGTGCCTGGAGTGTACGCAGGGGAAGTGGCGGGGAGCTGTTTTTT. Residues: CAWSVRRGSGGELFF.

Ten or more counts support this clone. V is TRBV11-3 and J is TRBJ1-1, with D tentatively TRBD1 (6 bases). CDR3 length: 12 amino acids. CDR1 SGHNT and CDR2 YENEEA come from the germline V gene. With 5 bases removed from V and 8 bases from J, the gap between germline ends came to 12 bases. The CDR3 reads CASSARTGEAFF. The CDR3 DNA reads as TGTGCCAGCAGCGCCCGAACAGGGGAAGCTTTCTTT.

This clone was seen more than once but under ten times. This chain joins TRBV28 and TRBJ2-2; no clear D gene. V lost 6 bases to trimming and J lost 6 bases, with 14 bases between them. CDR1 is MDHEN, CDR2 SYDVKM, per germline. CDR3 length: 14 amino acids. The CDR3: CASSYLFGSGELFF. The CDR3 DNA follows: TGTGCCAGCAGCTACCTCTTCGGGTCCGGGGAGCTGTTTTTT.

This clone was recorded many times. The chain combines TRBV19 with TRBJ2-1, with a weak D call TRBD2 (6 bases). Germline loops: CDR1 LNHDA, CDR2 SQIVND (reference sequence). The V and J ends lost 0 bases and 1 base respectively, with 19 bases between them. The length of the CDR3 is 19 residues. The CDR3: CASSIEGAGGPSSYNEQFF. CDR3 DNA sequence: TGTGCCAGTAGTATAGAAGGCGCCGGAGGGCCCTCATCCTACAATGAGCAGTTCTTC. Supplemented by reference TRBV19 and TRBJ2-1, the full variable domain reads DGGITQSPKYLFRKEGQNVTLSCEQNLNHDAMYWYRQDPGQGLRLIYYSQIVNDFQKGDIAEGYSVSREKKESFPLTVTSAQKNPTAFYLCASSIEGAGGPSSYNEQFFGPGTRLTVL.

The V call is TRBV6-2 or TRBV6-3, the J call TRBJ2-7; 10 bases fit TRBD2. This CDR3 region has 15 residues. CDR1 and CDR2 (germline): MNHEY, SVGEGT. V shed 6 bases and J 5 bases; nucleotides not matched to a gene: 10. The CDR3 sequence is CASRLLGLAVHEQYF. The CDR3 DNA is TGTGCCAGCAGACTCCTAGGACTAGCGGTCCACGAGCAGTACTTC.

V and J are TRBV6-5 and TRBJ1-1; TRBD1 aligns across 9 bases. The CDR3 has 14 residues. Trimming took 2 bases from V and 12 from J; bases not matched to a gene: 10. Germline V gene lookup returns CDR1 MNHEY and CDR2 SVGAGI. This CDR3 is CASSYPPGTGLTFF. Here the CDR3 DNA reads TGTGCCAGCAGTTACCCACCCGGGACAGGGTTGACTTTCTTT.

This clone was found many times. The V and J genes are TRBV20-1 and TRBJ2-7, with D possibly being TRBD2 (6 bases). Germline assignment: CDR1 DFQATT and CDR2 SNEGSKA (reference sequence). Trimming shortened V by 3 bases and J by 4 bases, and 16 bases separated the two germline ends. This CDR3 is 14 amino acids long. The CDR3 bases are TGCAGTGCTAGGGTCTCGGGAGAGGGTTACGAGCAGTACTTC. The encoded protein is CSARVSGEGYEQYF.

This clone was detected many times. The rearrangement uses TRBV7-8 and TRBJ2-1; perhaps TRBD1 as D (5 bases). Germline values: CDR1 SGHVS, CDR2 FQNEAQ. The V end lost 6 bases, the J end lost 0 bases, and 15 bases lay between the germline ends. CDR3 length: 16 residues. The CDR3 DNA reads TGTGCCAGCAGTACATGGGGCGAGAGCTCCTACAATGAGCAGTTCTTC. Translated: CASSTWGESSYNEQFF.

This clone was counted many times. The V gene is TRBV6-1, the J gene TRBJ2-5; perhaps TRBD2 as D (5 bases). This CDR3 region has 14 residues. Deletions cut 1 base from V and 2 bases from J, with 8 bases between. From germline, CDR1 is MNHNS and CDR2 SASEGT. In DNA form, the CDR3 reads TGTGCCAGCAGTGAAGGGACTGATCAAGAGACCCAGTACTTC. Translation gives CASSEGTDQETQYF.

This clone was detected many times. The rearrangement links TRBV12-3 or TRBV12-4 to TRBJ2-2; 7 bases fit TRBD2. Trimming took 6 bases from V and 5 from J; bases not matched to a gene: 9. The CDR3 runs 15 residues. The CDR3 bases are TGTGCCAGCAGCCGCGCGGGAGCGAGAACCGGGGAGCTGTTTTTT. Translated, it gives CASSRAGARTGELFF.

In regard to this clone: The sample has other DNA sequences that encode this CDR3 too. The chain couples TRBV30 to TRBJ2-2, with D perhaps matching TRBD1 (6 bases). The CDR3 loop spans 15 amino acids. V dropped 3 bases and J dropped 7 bases, with 18 bases sitting between them. Germline V lookup: CDR1 GTSNPN, CDR2 SVGIG (reference sequence). The CDR3, as DNA: TGTGCCTGGAGCGTGCGCAGGGGAAGTGGCGGGGAGCTGTTTTTT. It codes for CAWSVRRGSGGELFF. The full variable domain, with the rest looked up from reference TRBV30 and TRBJ2-2, is SQTIHQWPATLVQPVGSPLSLECTVEGTSNPNLYWYRQAAGRGLQLLFYSVGIGQISSEVPQNLSASRPQDRQFILSSKKLLLSDSGFYLCAWSVRRGSGGELFFGEGSRLTVL.

Ten or more counts support this clone. The chain is built from TRBV30 and TRBJ2-1; TRBD2 matches 14 bases. Per the germline V gene, CDR1 is GTSNPN and CDR2 is SVGIG (reference sequence). The trim removed 8 bases at V and 10 bases at J, leaving 10 bases unmatched. The length of the CDR3 is 14 residues. The CDR3 nucleotides are TGTGCCGGGACCGGGACTAGCGGGAGTTTCGAGCAGTTCTTC. The encoded protein is CAGTGTSGSFEQFF.

This clone is categorized as medium-sized (0.01 to 0.1%). The J gene is TRBJ1-2, the V gene TRBV27; weak D call: TRBD1 (6 bases). Trimming cost V 3 bases and J 0 bases, with 8 bases left between them. Germline values: CDR1 MNHEY, CDR2 SMNVEV (reference sequence). The CDR3 runs 14 residues. This CDR3 is CASSLQGSNYGYTF. In DNA form, the CDR3 reads TGTGCCAGCAGTTTGCAGGGGTCTAACTATGGCTACACCTTC.

The chain couples TRBV19 to TRBJ2-4; 8 positions match TRBD1. This CDR3 is 14 amino acids long. Germline CDR1 LNHDA, CDR2 SQIVND (reference sequence). V lost 6 bases and J lost 6; bases outside the gene matches: 7. CDR3 DNA sequence: TGTGCCAGTAGCTGGACAGGGTGCGGAAACATTCAGTACTTC. It yields the protein CASSWTGCGNIQYF. The variable domain in full, with the rest retrieved from reference TRBV19 and TRBJ2-4, is DGGITQSPKYLFRKEGQNVTLSCEQNLNHDAMYWYRQDPGQGLRLIYYSQIVNDFQKGDIAEGYSVSREKKESFPLTVTSAQKNPTAFYLCASSWTGCGNIQYFGAGTRLSVL.

This rearrangement joins TRBV11-2 to TRBJ2-2; D may be TRBD1 (5 bases). This CDR3 is built from 14 residues. V lost 2 bases and J 3 bases, leaving 7 bases between the germline ends. Germline V gene sequence: CDR1 SGHAT, CDR2 FQNNGV. The CDR3 DNA reads TGTGCCAGCAGCTTATTCAGGGACACCGGGGAGCTGTTTTTT. Residues: CASSLFRDTGELFF.

CDR3 sequence reads: CATTSSQQSFHEQYF. Here the CDR3 DNA reads TGTGCCACCACCTCCAGTCAACAGAGTTTCCACGAGCAGTACTTC. The chain links TRBV2 to TRBJ2-7; D gene uncertain. Deletions cut 10 bases from V and 5 bases from J, with 24 bases between. The CDR3 sequence is 15 residues long. Per the germline V gene, CDR1 is SNHLY and CDR2 is FYNNEI.

This clone has a count of ten or more. The rearrangement uses TRBV20-1 and TRBJ2-1; 8 bases agree with TRBD2. Germline trimming cut 0 bases from V and 7 bases from J; bases unmatched to any gene: 5. Germline V lookup: CDR1 DFQATT, CDR2 SNEGSKA (reference sequence). This CDR3 region has 14 residues. The CDR3 region has the DNA TGCAGTGCTAGAGAACTAGCGGAGACAAATGAGCAGTTCTTC. Its protein product is CSARELAETNEQFF.